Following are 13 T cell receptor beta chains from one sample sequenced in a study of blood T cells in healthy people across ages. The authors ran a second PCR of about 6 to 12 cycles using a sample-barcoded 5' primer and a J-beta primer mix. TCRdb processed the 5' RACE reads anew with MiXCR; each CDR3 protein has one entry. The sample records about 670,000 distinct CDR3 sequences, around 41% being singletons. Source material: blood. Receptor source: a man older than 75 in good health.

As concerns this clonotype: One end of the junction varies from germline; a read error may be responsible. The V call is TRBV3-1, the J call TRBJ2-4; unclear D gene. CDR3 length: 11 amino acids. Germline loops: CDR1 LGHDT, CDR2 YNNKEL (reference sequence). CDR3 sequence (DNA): TGTGTCAGCAGCCAAGGTGAAATTCAGTACTTC. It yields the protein CVSSQGEIQYF.

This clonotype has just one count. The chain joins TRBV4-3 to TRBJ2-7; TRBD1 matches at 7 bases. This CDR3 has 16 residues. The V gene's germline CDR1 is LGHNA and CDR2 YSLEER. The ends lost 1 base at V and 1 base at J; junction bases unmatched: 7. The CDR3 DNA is TGCGCCAGCAGCCAAGGATCGACAGGGCCGTCCTACGAGCAGTACTTC. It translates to CASSQGSTGPSYEQYF.

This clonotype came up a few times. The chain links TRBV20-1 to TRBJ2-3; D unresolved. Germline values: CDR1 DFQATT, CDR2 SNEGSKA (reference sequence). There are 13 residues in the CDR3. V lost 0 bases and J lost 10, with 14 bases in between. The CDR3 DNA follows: TGCAGTGCTAGAGAGGTCGTTACCGCCCCGCAGTATTTT. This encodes CSAREVVTAPQYF.

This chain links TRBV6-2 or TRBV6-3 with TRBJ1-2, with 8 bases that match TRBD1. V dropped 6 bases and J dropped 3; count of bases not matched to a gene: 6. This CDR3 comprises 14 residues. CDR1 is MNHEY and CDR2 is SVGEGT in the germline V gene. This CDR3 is CASSTRGRDYGYTF. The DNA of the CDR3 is TGTGCCAGCAGCACCAGGGGGCGCGACTATGGCTACACCTTC.

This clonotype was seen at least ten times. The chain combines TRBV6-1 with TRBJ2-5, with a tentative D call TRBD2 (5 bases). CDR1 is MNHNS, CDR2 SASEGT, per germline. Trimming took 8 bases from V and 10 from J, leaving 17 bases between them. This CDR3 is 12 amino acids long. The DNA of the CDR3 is TGTGCCAGCTCACCGGGTACTAGGGTCCAGTACTTC. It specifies CASSPGTRVQYF.

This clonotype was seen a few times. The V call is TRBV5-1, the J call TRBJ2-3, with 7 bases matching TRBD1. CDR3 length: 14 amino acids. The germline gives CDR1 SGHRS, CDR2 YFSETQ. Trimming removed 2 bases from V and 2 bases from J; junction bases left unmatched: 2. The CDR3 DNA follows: TGCGCCAGCAGCTTCGACAGGGCCACAGATACGCAGTATTTT. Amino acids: CASSFDRATDTQYF.

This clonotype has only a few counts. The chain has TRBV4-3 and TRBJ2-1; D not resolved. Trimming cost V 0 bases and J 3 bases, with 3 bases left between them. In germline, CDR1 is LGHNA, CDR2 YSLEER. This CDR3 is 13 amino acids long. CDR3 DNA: TGCGCCAGCAGCCAAGAGAACTACAATGAGCAGTTCTTC. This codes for CASSQENYNEQFF.

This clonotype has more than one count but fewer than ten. The CDR3 reads CASSSVQGIGNQPQHF. In DNA form, the CDR3 reads TGTGCCAGCAGTTCCGTACAGGGTATTGGCAATCAGCCCCAGCATTTT. This chain links TRBV6-2 or TRBV6-3 with TRBJ1-5; TRBD1 is a possible D gene (6 bases). The CDR3 is 16 amino acids. Trimming pared 4 bases from V and 2 bases from J, leaving 15 bases between. Germline CDR1 reads MNHEY; CDR2 reads SVGEGT.

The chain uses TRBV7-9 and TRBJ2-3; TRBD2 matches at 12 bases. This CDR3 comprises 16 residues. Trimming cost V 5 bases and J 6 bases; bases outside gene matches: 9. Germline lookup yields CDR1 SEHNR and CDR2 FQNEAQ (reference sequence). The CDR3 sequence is CASSLSSGGAGDTQYF. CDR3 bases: TGTGCCAGCAGCCTCTCTAGCGGGGGGGCAGGGGATACGCAGTATTTT.

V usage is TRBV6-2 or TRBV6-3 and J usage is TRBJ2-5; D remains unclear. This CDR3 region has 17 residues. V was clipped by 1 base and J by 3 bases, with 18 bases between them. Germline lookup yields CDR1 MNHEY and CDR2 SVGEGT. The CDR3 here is CASSYLRLGPDKETQYF. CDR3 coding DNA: TGTGCCAGCAGTTACTTACGCCTTGGCCCAGATAAAGAGACCCAGTACTTC.

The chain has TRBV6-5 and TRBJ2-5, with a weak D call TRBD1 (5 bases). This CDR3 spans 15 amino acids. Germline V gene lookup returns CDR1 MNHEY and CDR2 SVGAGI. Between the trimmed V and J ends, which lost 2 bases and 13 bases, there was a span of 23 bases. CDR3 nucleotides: TGTGCCAGCAGTTACGGATCGACAGTGGGTTTTTCCATGTACTTC. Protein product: CASSYGSTVGFSMYF.

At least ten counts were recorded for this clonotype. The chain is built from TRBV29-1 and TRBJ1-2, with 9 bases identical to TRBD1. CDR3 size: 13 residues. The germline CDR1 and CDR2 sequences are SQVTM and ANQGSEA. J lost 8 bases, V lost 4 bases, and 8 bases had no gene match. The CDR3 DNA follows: TGCAGCGTTGGGGACAGGGCCTCTCGGGGCTACACCTTC. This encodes CSVGDRASRGYTF.

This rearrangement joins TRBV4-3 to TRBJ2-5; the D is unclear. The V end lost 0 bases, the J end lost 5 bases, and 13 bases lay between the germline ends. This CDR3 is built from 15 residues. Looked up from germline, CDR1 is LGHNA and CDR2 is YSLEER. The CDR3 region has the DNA TGCGCCAGCAGCCAAGATCGCGTAGCACGGGAGACCCAGTACTTC. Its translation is CASSQDRVARETQYF.